The sequence of this TCR beta chain was determined in a study of cytomegalovirus exposure and HLA in healthy donors. V was pared by 5 bases and J by 3 bases, with 7 bases of the junction left unmatched. The germline CDR1 and CDR2 sequences are SGHNT and YENEEA. The CDR3 extends over 17 amino acids. The study ran its PCR with 60 Vbeta and 13 Jbeta primers. The repertoire was sequenced with immunoSEQ multiplex PCR; TCRdb's copy has only in-frame clones and lacks some. This repertoire includes 70,000 to 75,000 clones. The chain has TRBV11-3 and TRBJ2-6; TRBD1 agrees at 10 bases. This TCR derives from a female donor in good health and CMV-seropositive. The specimen sequenced was PBMCs. CDR3 in amino acids: CASSPGQGGGGANVLTF. DNA for the CDR3: TGTGCCAGCAGCCCCGGACAGGGGGGTGGTGGGGCCAACGTCCTGACTTTC.